The 17 T cell receptor beta chains listed next were all sequenced from one sample in a study of CD8+CD57+ T cells in acquired aplastic anemia. Patients who underwent sequencing had shown CD8+CD57+ cell expansion by flow cytometry. CDR3 and TCR beta VDJ profiling relied on genomic DNA as the template. TCRdb redid the calling of the reads with MiXCR, one entry per CDR3 protein. The sample shows around 200,000 distinct CDR3 sequences, about 60% of them seen only once. Sequenced sample: sorted CD4+, CD8+, or CD8+CD57+ T cells (not recorded which) from PBMCs. The receptors derive from a human donor with aplastic anemia.

Turning to this clonotype: One end of the junction does not line up with germline, which may come from a read error. The chain joins TRBV7-2 to TRBJ2-3, with D perhaps TRBD2 (7 bases). This CDR3 has 17 amino acids. Per germline, CDR1 SGHTA and CDR2 FQGNSA. The CDR3 protein is CASSQARGGGNTDTQYF. The CDR3 nucleotides are TGCGCCAGCAGCCAAGCTCGGGGCGGGGGCAACACAGATACGCAGTATTTT. Full variable domain (missing parts from reference TRBV7-2 and TRBJ2-3): GAGVSQSPSNKVTEKGKDVELRCDPISGHTALYWYRQSLGQGLEFLIYFQGNSAPDKSGLPSDRFSAERTGGSVSTLTIQRTQQEDSAVYLCASSQARGGGNTDTQYFGPGTRLTVL.

This clonotype was recorded many times. CDR3 sequence: CASSFSRGGEQYF. The CDR3 nucleotides read TGTGCCAGCAGCTTCTCCAGGGGGGGGGAGCAGTACTTC. V gene TRBV7-2 combines with J gene TRBJ2-7, with D possibly being TRBD1 or TRBD2 (7 bases each). Germline values: CDR1 SGHTA, CDR2 FQGNSA. V lost 3 bases and J 7 bases, leaving 13 bases between the germline ends. The CDR3 loop spans 13 amino acids.

This clonotype was recorded a few times. This rearrangement joins TRBV7-9 to TRBJ2-7; D is uncertain. The germline V and J ends were trimmed by 5 bases and 5 bases, with 13 bases remaining between them. CDR1 and CDR2 from the germline V gene are SEHNR and FQNEAQ (reference sequence). The CDR3 length is 13 residues. The CDR3 here is CASSPRVSHEQYF. CDR3 sequence (DNA): TGTGCCAGCAGCCCGCGAGTGTCCCACGAGCAGTACTTC.

This sequence joins TRBV20-1 and TRBJ1-1; TRBD1 might be the D (6 bases). V was cut by 5 bases and J by 0 bases, with 10 bases left in between. The CDR3 contains 13 residues. Germline CDR1 DFQATT, CDR2 SNEGSKA (reference sequence). CDR3 residues: CSAGGDMNTEAFF. The CDR3 DNA reads TGCAGTGCTGGGGGCGATATGAACACTGAAGCTTTCTTT.

This clonotype was seen at least ten times. The chain combines TRBV27 with TRBJ1-6; TRBD1 matches 8 bases. The ends lost 4 bases at V and 4 bases at J; junction bases unmatched: 6. Germline assignment: CDR1 MNHEY and CDR2 SMNVEV (reference sequence). This CDR3 contains 16 residues. The CDR3 DNA follows: TGTGCCAGCAGTTCAGGACAGGGACCATATAATTCACCCCTCCACTTT. It specifies CASSSGQGPYNSPLHF.

The rearrangement links TRBV7-2 to TRBJ1-4; tentative D call: TRBD1 (6 bases). CDR1 is SGHTA and CDR2 is FQGNSA in the germline V gene. The CDR3 spans 16 residues. V was shortened by 1 base and J by 7 bases, with 16 bases between the two germline ends. The CDR3 bases are TGTGCCAGCAGCTTAGTACCGGGAGGGGGGTTTGAAAAACTGTTTTTT. Translating gives CASSLVPGGGFEKLFF.

The chain recombines TRBV3-1 with TRBJ2-5, with a weak D call TRBD2 (5 bases). This CDR3 comprises 14 residues. The V end lost 2 bases, the J end lost 5 bases, and 12 bases lay between the germline ends. The germline V gene has CDR1 LGHDT and CDR2 YNNKEL (reference sequence). This CDR3 reads CASSQPDSRETQYF. The CDR3 DNA is TGTGCCAGCAGCCAACCGGACTCAAGGGAGACCCAGTACTTC.

The J gene is TRBJ2-7, the V gene TRBV7-2, with 10 bases aligning to TRBD2. The CDR3 sequence is 16 residues long. Germline CDR1 is SGHTA and CDR2 is FQGNSA. The V segment lost 4 bases and the J segment 3 bases; nucleotides outside the gene matches: 9. In DNA, the CDR3 is TGTGCCAGCAGCTCAAGGACTAGCGGAGGGAGCTACGAGCAGTACTTC. Amino acid sequence: CASSSRTSGGSYEQYF.

This clonotype was found many times. CDR3 protein: CASREMGGREQYF. Written as DNA, the CDR3 is TGTGCCAGCAGGGAGATGGGGGGGCGCGAGCAGTACTTC. This chain links TRBV2 with TRBJ2-7; tentative D call: TRBD2 (7 bases). Germline CDR1 is SNHLY and CDR2 is FYNNEI. V was pared by 6 bases and J by 6 bases, with 15 bases between. The CDR3 length is 13 residues.

CDR3 DNA: TGCAGCGTTGTGAGTGGCGGGGGGGCACGTCAAGAGACCCAGTACTTC. This gives the protein CSVVSGGGARQETQYF. The chain is built from TRBV29-1 and TRBJ2-5; 9 bases agree with TRBD2. Unmatched junction bases numbered 11, after V lost 4 bases and J lost 2 bases. CDR1 and CDR2 (germline): SQVTM, ANQGSEA. This CDR3 comprises 16 residues.

This chain links TRBV2 with TRBJ1-1; D is possibly TRBD1 (5 bases). The CDR3 sequence is 14 residues long. The V end was cut by 0 bases, the J end by 4 bases, with 9 bases between. The germline V gene has CDR1 SNHLY and CDR2 FYNNEI. The DNA for the CDR3 is TGTGCCAGCAGTGAAGCGCGGGGCGGCACTGAAGCTTTCTTT. Translated: CASSEARGGTEAFF.

The chain joins TRBV5-1 to TRBJ2-1; tentative D call: TRBD2 (7 bases). There are 15 residues in the CDR3. Germline CDR1 reads SGHRS; CDR2 reads YFSETQ. The ends were cut back, 4 bases at V and 6 bases at J, with 17 bases in the middle. The CDR3 loop reads CASSPPGGPGNEQFF. In DNA form, the CDR3 reads TGCGCCAGCAGCCCCCCCGGGGGGCCTGGCAATGAGCAGTTCTTC.

The chain links TRBV24-1 to TRBJ1-5; the D gene is possibly TRBD1 (6 bases). From germline, CDR1 is KGHDR and CDR2 SFDVKD. The CDR3 spans 14 residues. V was cut by 6 bases and J by 5 bases, with 13 bases left in between. CDR3 nucleotide sequence: TGTGCCACCAGTTACAGGGAGGGTGATCAGCCCCAGCATTTT. Amino acids: CATSYREGDQPQHF.

This chain connects TRBV19 to TRBJ2-1; D is uncertain. Trimming removed 10 bases at V and 6 bases at J, with 19 bases between. The CDR3 contains 14 residues. The germline CDR1 and CDR2 sequences are LNHDA and SQIVND (reference sequence). CDR3: CATSSFPELNEQFF. The CDR3 nucleotides are TGTGCCACCAGCAGCTTCCCGGAGCTCAATGAGCAGTTCTTC. Supplemented by reference TRBV19 and TRBJ2-1, the full variable domain reads DGGITQSPKYLFRKEGQNVTLSCEQNLNHDAMYWYRQDPGQGLRLIYYSQIVNDFQKGDIAEGYSVSREKKESFPLTVTSAQKNPTAFYLCATSSFPELNEQFFGPGTRLTVL.

V and J are TRBV7-2 and TRBJ2-5, with 7 positions matching TRBD2. V lost 5 bases to trimming and J lost 4 bases; unmatched junction nucleotides: 19. Germline CDR1 is SGHTA and CDR2 is FQGNSA. This CDR3 has 18 residues. Here the CDR3 DNA reads TGTGCCAGCAGCCAAGAATACTCCGCGGCGGGAGCGCGAGAGACCCAGTACTTC. Its protein is CASSQEYSAAGARETQYF.

Points on this clonotype: A junction end diverges from the germline sequence, so it may reflect a read error. The chain is built from TRBV10-2 and TRBJ2-7; tentative D call: TRBD2 (5 bases). Germline V gene sequence: CDR1 WSHSY, CDR2 SAAADI. This CDR3 spans 13 amino acids. CDR3 nucleotide sequence: TGTGCCAGCGGTACAGAGTCCTCCTACGAGCGGTACTTC. Translation: CASGTESSYERYF.

This clonotype has just a few counts. The rearrangement links TRBV7-2 to TRBJ1-2; weak D call: TRBD1 (5 bases). The CDR3 has 15 residues. V lost 4 bases and J 4 bases, leaving 16 bases between the germline ends. The V gene's germline CDR1 is SGHTA and CDR2 FQGNSA. For the CDR3, the DNA is TGTGCCAGCAGCTCCCTGTGGGGCGCAGGCTATGGCTACACCTTC. Protein product: CASSSLWGAGYGYTF.